This T cell receptor (beta chain) was obtained from a study of monozygotic twins with inflammatory bowel disease (dated by TCRdb to the late 2010s). Describing the broader study: In total, 28 monozygotic twin pairs made up the full study: 19 Danish pairs, all IBD-discordant, plus nine German pairs, of which four were IBD-concordant and five were IBD-discordant. Each individual had, on average, about 151 000 unique TCRalpha sequences and 181 000 unique TCRbeta sequences available for analysis. Disease-associated traits were sought mainly through comparisons between IBD patients and their genetically identical healthy co-twins within discordant pairs.

The CDR3, cysteine through phenylalanine, is 15 amino acids long. No DNA was logged. As encoded in the germline V gene, CDR1 is SGHRS while CDR2 is YFSETQ. About this clonotype: Its antigen is currently not known.

From each donor, a roughly 2.7 ml peripheral blood sample was collected into PAXgene tubes and kept at -80 degrees C. Total RNA was isolated from whole blood with the PAXgene blood miRNA kit on an automated QIAcube, without T cell sorting. Deep TCRalpha and TCRbeta repertoire profiling with unique molecular barcoding was performed on peripheral blood of monozygotic twin pairs concordant or discordant for inflammatory bowel disease. Smoking habits were recorded for all twin pairs, with individuals classified as current, former or never smokers. Library preparation was by 5' RACE. Preparation of each TCR library used approximately 3,200 ng of total RNA. cDNA was synthesized with SMARTScribe reverse transcriptase in eight separate reactions per sample. Unique molecular identifiers containing a 6-nucleotide sample barcode were introduced through template switching during cDNA synthesis. Two nested PCRs of about 16 and 10 cycles amplified the TCRalpha and TCRbeta cDNA, and bead purification followed each PCR. Before amplification, the cDNA was both treated with uracil DNA-glycosylase and purified with the QIAquick PCR purification kit. The second PCR was the step at which Illumina TruSeq-compatible adapters and sample-specific barcodes were added. TapeStation and Qubit were used to check library quality and concentration, and around 5 ng of each library went into the pool. Pooled libraries were sequenced on an Illumina HiSeq2500 single-index Rapid Run with 2 x 100 bp reads and custom sequencing primers. Processing in the source paper ran as follows. MiGEC version 1.2.6 was used for UMI-based consensus assembly, which corrected PCR and sequencing errors. V(D)J alignment, clonotype assembly and CDR3 extraction were performed with MiXCR version 2.1.1. To normalise gene usage, clonotype sharing and MAIT/NKT TCR abundance, the analysis used the top 1000, 10 000 and 20 000 clonotypes per sample. Diversity was computed as the inverse Simpson index with the vegan R package after downsampling to 27 000 UMIs. Statistical testing used paired Mann-Whitney U tests on the discordant twin pairs and applied Benjamini-Hochberg correction for multiple testing. Following TCRdb reprocessing, every CDR3 protein sequence forms one entry, and DNA is not provided. None of the V and J calls come from the authors' own analysis; TCRdb made them. This sample's listing comprises about 160,000 distinct CDR3 sequences. Around 2.8% of the sample comes from the top ten.

What the study reported, not specific to this receptor: Because patients were on differing immunosuppressive treatments, the repertoires may have picked up extra background noise and inter-individual variability. Different T cell subtypes could not be distinguished in the analysis. Repertoire similarity did not differ between concordant and discordant twins, possibly due to limited statistical power. The results gave no support for a single strong signal or clonotype linked to IBD. Compared with healthy twins, IBD patients had fewer clonotypes in common with other individuals, a difference most pronounced in patients showing signs of disease activity. IBD patients had lower TCRbeta repertoire diversity, measured by the inverse Simpson index, than their healthy co-twins.

The V and J segments used are TRBV5-1 and TRBJ2-2; with no DNA, the TCRdb D assignment of TRBD1 cannot be verified. This TCR came from a human donor with ulcerative colitis or Crohn's disease, or a healthy co-twin of an affected twin (not recorded which). Sequencing input: blood. The CDR3 protein is CASSVTGGRTGELFF. The CDR3 plus the reference TRBV5-1 and TRBJ2-2 genes for the other parts give the full variable domain: KAGVTQTPRYLIKTRGQQVTLSCSPISGHRSVSWYQQTPGQGLQFLFEYFSETQRNKGNFPGRFSGRQFSNSRSEMNVSTLELGDSALYLCASSVTGGRTGELFFGEGSRLTVL.